This T cell receptor beta chain stems from a study of beta chain features in type 1 diabetes. This CDR3 has 13 residues. In germline, CDR1 is SNHLY, CDR2 FYNNEI. V shed 3 bases, J shed 5 bases, and the junction held 1 base outside the gene matches. Sequencing targeted expressed TCRB transcripts, as all isolated RNA had been reverse transcribed. Naive, central memory and regulatory T cell samples produced a mean of roughly 3.5 million reads. The protocol was immunoSEQ multiplex PCR, while the TCRdb copy is restricted to in-frame clones and leaves out a portion. The sample shows approximately 150,000 clones, 9% to 10% of them seen only once.

Sequencing was carried out using central memory CD4+ T cells from blood. The receptor's source is a woman in her forties in good health. The J gene is TRBJ2-1, the V gene TRBV2, with TRBD2 identical over 7 bases. The CDR3 region is CASSEGTNNEQFF. The CDR3 DNA reads as TGTGCCAGCAGTGAGGGGACTAACAATGAGCAGTTCTTC.